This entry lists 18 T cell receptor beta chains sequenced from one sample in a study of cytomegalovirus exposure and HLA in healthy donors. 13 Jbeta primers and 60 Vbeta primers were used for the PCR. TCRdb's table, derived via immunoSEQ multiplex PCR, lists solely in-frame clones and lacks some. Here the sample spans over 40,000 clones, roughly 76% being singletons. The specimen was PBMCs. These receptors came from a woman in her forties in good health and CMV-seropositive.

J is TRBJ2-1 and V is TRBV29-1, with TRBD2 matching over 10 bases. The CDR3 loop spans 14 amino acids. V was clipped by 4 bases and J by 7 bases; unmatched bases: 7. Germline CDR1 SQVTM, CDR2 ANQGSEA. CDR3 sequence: CSVVELAGRNEQFF. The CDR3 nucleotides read TGCAGCGTTGTCGAACTAGCGGGGAGGAATGAGCAGTTCTTC.

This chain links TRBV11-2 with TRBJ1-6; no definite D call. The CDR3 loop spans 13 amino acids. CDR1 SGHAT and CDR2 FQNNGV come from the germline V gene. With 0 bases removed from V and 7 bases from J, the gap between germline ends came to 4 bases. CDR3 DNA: TGTGCCAGCAGCTTAGAACGGAATTCACCCCTCCACTTT. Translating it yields CASSLERNSPLHF.

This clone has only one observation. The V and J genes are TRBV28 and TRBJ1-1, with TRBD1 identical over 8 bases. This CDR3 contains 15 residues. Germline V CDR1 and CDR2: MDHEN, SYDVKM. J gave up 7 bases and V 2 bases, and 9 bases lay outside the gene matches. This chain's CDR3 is CASSLTPGGGGEAFF. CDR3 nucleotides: TGTGCCAGCAGTTTAACTCCAGGGGGCGGGGGTGAAGCTTTCTTT.

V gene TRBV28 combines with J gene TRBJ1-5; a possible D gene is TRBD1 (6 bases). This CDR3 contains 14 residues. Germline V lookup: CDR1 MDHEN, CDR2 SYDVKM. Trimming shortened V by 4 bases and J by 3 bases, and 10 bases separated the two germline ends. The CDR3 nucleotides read TGTGCCAGCAGTTACAGGGCCCCCAATCAGCCCCAGCATTTT. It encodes CASSYRAPNQPQHF.

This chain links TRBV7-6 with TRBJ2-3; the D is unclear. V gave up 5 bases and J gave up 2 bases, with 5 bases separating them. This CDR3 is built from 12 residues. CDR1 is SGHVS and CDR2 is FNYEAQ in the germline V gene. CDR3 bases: TGTGCCAGCAGCCCCTACACAGATACGCAGTATTTT. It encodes CASSPYTDTQYF.

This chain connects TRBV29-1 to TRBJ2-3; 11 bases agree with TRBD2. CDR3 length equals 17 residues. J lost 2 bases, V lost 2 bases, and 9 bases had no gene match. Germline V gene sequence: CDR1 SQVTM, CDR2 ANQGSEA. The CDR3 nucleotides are TGCAGCGTTGAATTAGCGGGGGGGCGGAAGTCCACAGATACGCAGTATTTT. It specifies CSVELAGGRKSTDTQYF.

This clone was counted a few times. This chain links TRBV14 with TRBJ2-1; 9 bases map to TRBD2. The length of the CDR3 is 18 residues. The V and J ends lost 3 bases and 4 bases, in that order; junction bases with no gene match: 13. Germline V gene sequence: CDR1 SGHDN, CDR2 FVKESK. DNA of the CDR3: TGTGCCAGCAGCCACCTCTTGGCAGCGGGGGGCCGGTACAATGAGCAGTTCTTC. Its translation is CASSHLLAAGGRYNEQFF. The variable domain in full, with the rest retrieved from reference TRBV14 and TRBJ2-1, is EAGVTQFPSHSVIEKGQTVTLRCDPISGHDNLYWYRRVMGKEIKFLLHFVKESKQDESGMPNNRFLAERTGGTYSTLKVQPAELEDSGVYFCASSHLLAAGGRYNEQFFGPGTRLTVL.

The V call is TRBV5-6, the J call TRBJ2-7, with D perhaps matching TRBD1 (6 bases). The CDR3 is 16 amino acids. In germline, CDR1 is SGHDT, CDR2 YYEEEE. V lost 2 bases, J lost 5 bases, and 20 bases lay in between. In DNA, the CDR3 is TGTGCCAGCAGCTTAGTGACGGACAGAAGATGGAACGAGCAGTACTTC. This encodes CASSLVTDRRWNEQYF.

The CDR3 bases are TGTGCCAGTAGCCCCACAGGGAAAGAGACCCAGTACTTC. Amino acid sequence: CASSPTGKETQYF. V usage is TRBV19 and J usage is TRBJ2-5; TRBD1 might be the D (6 bases). Deletions cut 6 bases from V and 3 bases from J, with 11 bases between. CDR3 length: 13 residues. Germline V gene data show CDR1 as LNHDA and CDR2 as SQIVND (reference sequence).

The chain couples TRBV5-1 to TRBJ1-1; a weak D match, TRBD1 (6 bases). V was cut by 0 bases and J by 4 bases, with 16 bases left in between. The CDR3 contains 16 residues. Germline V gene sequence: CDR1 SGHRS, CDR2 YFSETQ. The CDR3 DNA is TGCGCCAGCAGCTTGGGTACAGGGTCGAGTGCCACTGAAGCTTTCTTT. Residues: CASSLGTGSSATEAFF.

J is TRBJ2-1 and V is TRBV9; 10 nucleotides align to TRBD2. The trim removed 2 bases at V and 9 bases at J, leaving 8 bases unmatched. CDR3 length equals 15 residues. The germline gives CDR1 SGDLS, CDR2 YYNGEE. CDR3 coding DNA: TGTGCCAGCAGCGTGCTAGCGGGGGCGTTCGGTGAGCAGTTCTTC. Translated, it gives CASSVLAGAFGEQFF.

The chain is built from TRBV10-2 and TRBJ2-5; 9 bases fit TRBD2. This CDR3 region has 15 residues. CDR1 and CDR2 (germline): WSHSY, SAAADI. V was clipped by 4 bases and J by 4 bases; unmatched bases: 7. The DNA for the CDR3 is TGCGCCAGCAGTGGCCGAGGGACTAGCAGAGAGACCCAGTACTTC. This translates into CASSGRGTSRETQYF.

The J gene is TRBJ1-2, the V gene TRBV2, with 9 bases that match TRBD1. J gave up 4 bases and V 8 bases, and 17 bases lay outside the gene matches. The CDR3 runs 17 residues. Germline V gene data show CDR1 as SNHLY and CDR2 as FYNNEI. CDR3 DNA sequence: TGTGCCAGCCTACCCCGAGGCGGGACAGGGAGTGTCTATGGCTACACCTTC. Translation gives CASLPRGGTGSVYGYTF.

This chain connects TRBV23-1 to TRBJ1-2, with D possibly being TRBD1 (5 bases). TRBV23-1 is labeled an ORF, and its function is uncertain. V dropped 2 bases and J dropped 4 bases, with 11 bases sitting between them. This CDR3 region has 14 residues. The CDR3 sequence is CASSQAFRVYGYTF. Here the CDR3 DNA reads TGCGCCAGCAGTCAAGCATTCAGGGTCTATGGCTACACCTTC.

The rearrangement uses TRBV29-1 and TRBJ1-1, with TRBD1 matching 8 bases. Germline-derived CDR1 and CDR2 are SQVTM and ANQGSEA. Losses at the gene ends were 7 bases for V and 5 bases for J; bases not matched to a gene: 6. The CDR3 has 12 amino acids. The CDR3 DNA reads TGCAGCGCCGAGACAGGGGCGACTGAAGCTTTCTTT. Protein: CSAETGATEAFF.

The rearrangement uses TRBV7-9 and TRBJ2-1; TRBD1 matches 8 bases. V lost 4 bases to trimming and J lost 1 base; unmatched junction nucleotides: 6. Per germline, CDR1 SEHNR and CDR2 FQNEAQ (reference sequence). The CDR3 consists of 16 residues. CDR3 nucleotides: TGTGCCAGCAGCTCCCGACAGGGGCTTTCCTACAATGAGCAGTTCTTC. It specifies CASSSRQGLSYNEQFF.

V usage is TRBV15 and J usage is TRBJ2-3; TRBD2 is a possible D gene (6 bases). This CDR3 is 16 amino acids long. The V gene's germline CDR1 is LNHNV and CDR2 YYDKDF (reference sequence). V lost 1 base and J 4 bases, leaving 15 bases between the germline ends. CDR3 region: CATSRGLGGRADTQYF. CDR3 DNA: TGTGCCACCAGCAGAGGGTTGGGGGGAAGGGCAGATACGCAGTATTTT.

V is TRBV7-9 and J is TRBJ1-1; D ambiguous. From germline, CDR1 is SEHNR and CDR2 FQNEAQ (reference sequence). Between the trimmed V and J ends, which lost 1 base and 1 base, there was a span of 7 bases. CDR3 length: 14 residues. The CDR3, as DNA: TGTGCCAGCAGCTTAGGTCCCGGGAACACTGAAGCTTTCTTT. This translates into CASSLGPGNTEAFF.